The subject of this entry is one T cell receptor (beta chain). The antigen is unknown. The CDR3 runs to 17 residues. V lost 6 bases, J lost 1 base, and 21 bases lay in between. Germline CDR1 reads SNHLY; CDR2 reads FYNNEI. The sequenced template was cDNA made from the entire isolated RNA. Data came from immunoSEQ multiplex PCR; TCRdb stores just in-frame clones and leaves some out. The sample records approximately 270,000 clones, 14% being singletons. One heparinised blood draw averaging about 116 mL was given by each donor. Sorting that relied on CD45RO/CCR7/CD25/CD127/CD95/CD27 yielded CD4+ naive, central memory, regulatory and stem cell-like memory cells. This specimen comes from a study of beta chain features in type 1 diabetes. Study results and limitations: Any PCR bias toward short templates would affect both groups alike. High TCR expression in some cells could lead to their over-representation in cDNA sequencing. The study found moderately but significantly shorter TCRB CDR3s in all four CD4+ subsets of Type 1 diabetes patients.

Sequenced: naive CD4+ T cells from blood. This sequence originates from a man aged 25 to 45 with type 1 diabetes. This sequence joins TRBV2 and TRBJ1-2; tentative D call: TRBD1 (6 bases). DNA of the CDR3: TGTGCCAGCAGGCGACTGACAGGCTCTGCTATTAACTATGGCTACACCTTC. Amino acids: CASRRLTGSAINYGYTF.